The present T cell receptor beta chain was sequenced within a study of tumor-infiltrating lymphocytes in primary liver carcinoma. Looking at the study overall: The study enrolled male and female patients aged 30 to 69 years.

TCR beta cDNA was prepared out of 500 ng total RNA by means of a constant-region primer. Three rounds of nested multiplex PCR with slightly modified ARM-PCR produced TCR beta libraries. TCRdb ran MiXCR on the multiplex PCR reads and lists one entry per CDR3 protein. The data contain 250,000 to 400,000 distinct CDR3 sequences, 50% to 70% of them seen just once; the ten biggest clones take up 9%. Both blood RNA, taken from unsorted whole blood, and germline DNA were extracted. It was before surgery that about 3.8 milliliters of peripheral blood were collected. This TCR derives from a man aged 35 to 55 with primary liver carcinoma and hepatitis B virus infection. The sequencing input was peripheral blood.

The CDR3 DNA follows: TGTGCCAGCAGCCAGGACCTGCGGGGGGACCTTCTCTATGGCTACACCTTC. Protein product: CASSQDLRGDLLYGYTF. V usage is TRBV5-6 and J usage is TRBJ1-2; a weak D match, TRBD1 (5 bases). The CDR3 runs 17 residues. The germline V and J ends were trimmed by 4 bases and 4 bases, with 23 bases remaining between them. Germline loops: CDR1 SGHDT, CDR2 YYEEEE.